This entry describes one TCR beta chain. It lacks a known antigen. No base-level quality is on record; no much larger clone is a single base apart. Looking up the germline V gene (reference sequence) yields CDR1 DFQATT and CDR2 SNEGSKA. V is pruned by 6 bases and J by 8 bases, leaving 8 bases of the junction without a gene match. The CDR3 goes from the cysteine to the phenylalanine over 14 residues. The sequence is cut down to CDR3 DNA, 42 bases in frame from base 1. The patients picked for sequencing were ones in whom flow cytometry had shown an expansion of CD8+CD57+ cells. Every patient had severe acquired aplastic anemia, diagnosed using the International Study of Aplastic Anemia and Agranulocytosis and Camitta criteria. Patients had received no therapy at the time of blood sampling. The study deep-sequenced TCR repertoires of sorted CD4+ and CD8+ blood T cells from severe aplastic anemia patients and healthy subjects. Patients were enrolled under clinicaltrials.gov protocols 00001620, 01623167, 00001397, 00071045, 00081523 and 00961064 in the USA. Ficoll-Paque density gradient centrifugation was used to isolate peripheral blood mononuclear cells. Before DNA was extracted, CD4+ and CD8+ T cells were sorted using either FACS or magnetic beads.

The sample comes from a study of CD8+CD57+ T cells in acquired aplastic anemia (dated by TCRdb to the late 2010s). In the study overall: A mean of approximately 3 ug of DNA, ranging from roughly 0.2 to 30 ug, was extracted from sorted CD4+ and CD8+ cells. A CD8+CD57+ expansion meant a frequency higher than the mean frequency seen in healthy subjects. Study-wide conclusions, independent of this receptor: Between patients and healthy controls, no significant difference in CD8+ Simpson's diversity was found (P=0.060). Over 25 CD8+ CDR3 sequences were found in both patients and controls but appeared to be highly expressed in patients and within the immunodominant clones of the patients.

Genomic DNA was used as template for profiling of TCR beta VDJ combinations and CDR3 sequences. TCR repertoire sequencing was run on an Illumina HiSeq 2000. The study's own analysis went as follows. Repertoire assessment relied on Simpson's diversity index, CDR3 size and DJ length profiles, and TRBV/TRBJ rearrangement plots. The most abundant DNA sequence in the deep sequencing data was defined as the immunodominant clone. CDR3 amino acid sequences were screened for sharing across subjects and were compared with published repertoires and the VDJdb database. TCRdb passed the public sequencing reads through fastp at Q25 and MiXCR, retaining productive beta sequences. Each record represents a unique CDR3 protein, reported with the most common genes and DNA among its rows. The V and J calls here are based on TCRdb, not the publication. This sample lists 150,000 to 200,000 distinct CDR3 sequences; 48% were detected once. About 1.8% of the sample is taken by the ten largest.

The sequenced sample consisted of sorted CD4+, CD8+, or CD8+CD57+ T cells (not recorded which) from PBMCs. The chain is assembled from TRBV20-1 and TRBJ2-1; TRBD2 fits 12 bases in the junction. The clonotype originates from a human donor with aplastic anemia. The nucleotide sequence is TGCAGTGCCTTTTCTAGCGGGAGGGCCGATGAGCAGTTCTTC. This is translated as CSAFSSGRADEQFF.